Shown below are 4 T cell receptor beta chains from a single sample sequenced in a study of blood T cell repertoires in COVID-19. Generated by immunoSEQ multiplex PCR, the TCRdb table keeps only in-frame clones and is missing some. The table lists roughly 150,000 clones, approximately 80% of them singletons. Sequencing used peripheral blood. The receptors come from an elderly woman with active or convalescent COVID-19.

The chain is built from TRBV19 and TRBJ2-5, with 9 bases identical to TRBD1. The V gene end was trimmed by 8 bases and the J gene end by 8 bases; junction bases not matched to a gene: 15. CDR1 and CDR2 (germline): LNHDA, SQIVND (reference sequence). This CDR3 contains 15 residues. The CDR3 loop reads CASGNFGTGRATQYF. CDR3 sequence (DNA): TGTGCCAGTGGGAATTTCGGGACAGGGCGGGCTACCCAGTACTTC.

This chain connects TRBV7-9 to TRBJ1-4; D remains unclear. V was clipped by 2 bases and J by 0 bases, with 4 bases between them. CDR1 and CDR2 from the germline V gene are SEHNR and FQNEAQ (reference sequence). The CDR3 covers 14 residues. The CDR3 nucleotides read TGTGCCAGCAGCTTACCTACAACTAATGAAAAACTGTTTTTT. This codes for CASSLPTTNEKLFF. Supplemented by reference TRBV7-9 and TRBJ1-4, the full variable domain reads DTGVSQNPRHKITKRGQNVTFRCDPISEHNRLYWYRQTLGQGPEFLTYFQNEAQLEKSRLLSDRFSAERPKGSFSTLEIQRTEQGDSAMYLCASSLPTTNEKLFFGSGTQLSVL.

The rearrangement links TRBV5-1 to TRBJ2-3; TRBD1 matches at 7 bases. The germline V gene encodes CDR1 SGHRS and CDR2 YFSETQ. V lost 5 bases and J lost 3; bases outside the gene matches: 12. The length of the CDR3 is 16 residues. In DNA form, the CDR3 reads TGCGCCAGCAGTCAAAGGACAGGTTCGAGTACAGATACGCAGTATTTT. This translates into CASSQRTGSSTDTQYF.

The rearrangement uses TRBV7-2 and TRBJ2-1; D not certain. The ends were cut back, 1 base at V and 6 bases at J, with 13 bases in the middle. CDR3 length: 15 residues. CDR1 is SGHTA and CDR2 is FQGNSA in the germline V gene. In nucleotides, the CDR3 is TGTGCCAGCAGCTTAGTTCGACTCCCTAGCAATGAGCAGTTCTTC. Translating it yields CASSLVRLPSNEQFF.